The 28 T cell receptor beta chains below were found in one sample sequenced in a study of OX40 agonist ivuxolimab in advanced cancers. Profiling relied on immunoSEQ multiplex PCR, and the TCRdb table lists in-frame clones only, not all of them. The sample contains tens of thousands of clones, over 70% of which appear only once. This specimen consisted of CD4+ or CD8+ T cells sorted from blood, obtained in a trial of the OX40 agonist ivuxolimab. The receptors derive from an adult with an advanced solid tumor such as melanoma, head and neck, liver or kidney cancer.

This clone is a singleton in its sample. This chain uses TRBV27 with TRBJ1-2; a possible D gene is TRBD1 (5 bases). V was shortened by 2 bases and J by 7 bases, with 11 bases between the two germline ends. CDR1 and CDR2 from the germline V gene are MNHEY and SMNVEV (reference sequence). The CDR3 extends over 13 amino acids. The CDR3 loop is CASSLGHAGGYTF. As DNA, the CDR3 is TGTGCCAGCAGTTTAGGACATGCAGGTGGCTACACCTTC.

With regard to this clone: The same CDR3 also results from other DNA sequences found in this sample. The genes are TRBV9 and TRBJ2-5, with unresolved D. Trimming removed 0 bases from V and 2 bases from J, with 8 bases in between. Germline CDR1 SGDLS, CDR2 YYNGEE. The CDR3 length is 14 residues. The CDR3 DNA reads as TGTGCCAGCAGCGTAGGGGATGTTCAAGAGACCCAGTACTTC. It encodes CASSVGDVQETQYF.

In its sample, this clone is medium-sized (0.01 to 0.1%). The V gene is TRBV7-9, the J gene TRBJ2-2, with 10 bases identical to TRBD1. The CDR3 consists of 15 residues. V dropped 6 bases and J dropped 5; count of bases not matched to a gene: 6. Per germline, CDR1 SEHNR and CDR2 FQNEAQ (reference sequence). CDR3: CASSIRDRGTGELFF. The CDR3 DNA follows: TGTGCCAGCAGTATCCGGGACAGGGGAACCGGGGAGCTGTTTTTT. The entire variable domain, with the rest obtained from reference TRBV7-9 and TRBJ2-2, is as follows: DTGVSQNPRHKITKRGQNVTFRCDPISEHNRLYWYRQTLGQGPEFLTYFQNEAQLEKSRLLSDRFSAERPKGSFSTLEIQRTEQGDSAMYLCASSIRDRGTGELFFGEGSRLTVL.

The CDR3: CASSLEPITGELFF. CDR3 nucleotide sequence: TGTGCCAGCAGCTTAGAACCGATCACCGGGGAGCTGTTTTTT. The J gene is TRBJ2-2, the V gene TRBV5-5; the D is unclear. CDR1 is SGHKS, CDR2 YYEKEE, per germline (reference sequence). V dropped 2 bases and J dropped 4 bases, with 9 bases sitting between them. This CDR3 has 14 amino acids.

The chain recombines TRBV5-1 with TRBJ1-6; D is uncertain. The CDR3 covers 15 residues. V lost 4 bases to trimming and J lost 9 bases, with 17 bases between them. Germline V gene sequence: CDR1 SGHRS, CDR2 YFSETQ. CDR3 in DNA: TGCGCCAGCAGCCAGTGGGAGGGTGCCGGTTCACCCCTCCACTTT. Its translation is CASSQWEGAGSPLHF.

CDR3 region: CASSLVGLAGDTQYF. Written as DNA, the CDR3 is TGTGCCAGCAGCTTAGTCGGACTAGCGGGTGATACGCAGTATTTT. V usage is TRBV7-2 and J usage is TRBJ2-3; 11 positions match TRBD2. Germline-derived CDR1 and CDR2 are SGHTA and FQGNSA. After removal of 1 base from V and 6 bases from J, the junction contained 3 bases not matched to a gene. This CDR3 spans 15 amino acids. The variable domain in full, with the rest retrieved from reference TRBV7-2 and TRBJ2-3, is GAGVSQSPSNKVTEKGKDVELRCDPISGHTALYWYRQSLGQGLEFLIYFQGNSAPDKSGLPSDRFSAERTGGSVSTLTIQRTQQEDSAVYLCASSLVGLAGDTQYFGPGTRLTVL.

This chain joins TRBV10-3 and TRBJ2-2; unclear D gene. CDR3 length: 16 amino acids. Germline CDR1 and CDR2: ENHRY and SYGVKD. With 3 bases removed from V and 5 bases from J, the gap between germline ends came to 16 bases. The CDR3 protein is CAISEGWGVGTGELFF. The CDR3 nucleotides read TGTGCCATCAGTGAAGGGTGGGGTGTTGGAACCGGGGAGCTGTTTTTT.

The CDR3 here is CASSNTRGGLNEQFF. In nucleotides, the CDR3 is TGTGCCAGCAGTAATACTAGGGGCGGTTTGAATGAGCAGTTCTTC. The V gene is TRBV6-1, the J gene TRBJ2-1; D is possibly TRBD1 or TRBD2 (5 bases each). Per germline, CDR1 MNHNS and CDR2 SASEGT. The CDR3 totals 15 residues. Trimming removed 5 bases from V and 7 bases from J, with 18 bases in between.

The V call is TRBV18, the J call TRBJ2-7, with a possible D match to TRBD1 (6 bases). The germline V and J ends were trimmed by 4 bases and 3 bases, with 13 bases remaining between them. Germline V CDR1 and CDR2: KGHSH, LQKENI. The CDR3 sequence is 14 residues long. CDR3 nucleotide sequence: TGTGCCAGCTCACACTGGGACACACTCTACGAGCAGTACTTC. The encoded protein is CASSHWDTLYEQYF.

The chain links TRBV7-2 to TRBJ1-2; D is unresolved. Trimming took off 0 bases at V and 4 bases at J, with 9 bases between the two ends. The CDR3 loop spans 14 amino acids. Germline values: CDR1 SGHTA, CDR2 FQGNSA. The CDR3 sequence is CASSLADPGYGYTF. The CDR3 DNA follows: TGTGCCAGCAGCTTAGCGGACCCCGGCTATGGCTACACCTTC. The variable domain in full, completed from reference TRBV7-2 and TRBJ1-2, reads GAGVSQSPSNKVTEKGKDVELRCDPISGHTALYWYRQSLGQGLEFLIYFQGNSAPDKSGLPSDRFSAERTGGSVSTLTIQRTQQEDSAVYLCASSLADPGYGYTFGSGTRLTVV.

This rearrangement joins TRBV9 to TRBJ1-6; a weak D match, TRBD1 (6 bases). The CDR3 has 15 residues. Trimming stripped 3 bases from V and 10 bases from J, with 17 bases between. In germline, CDR1 is SGDLS, CDR2 YYNGEE. The CDR3 DNA follows: TGTGCCAGCAGCGCCGAGACAGGCGCCGGGTCACCCCTCCACTTT. Translating gives CASSAETGAGSPLHF.

By frequency in the sample, this clone is medium-sized. The chain uses TRBV7-9 and TRBJ2-5; tentative D call: TRBD2 (5 bases). Trimming removed 2 bases at V and 2 bases at J, with 9 bases between. The CDR3 consists of 14 residues. CDR1 and CDR2 (germline): SEHNR, FQNEAQ (reference sequence). The CDR3 protein is CASSLLSGQETQYF. DNA for the CDR3: TGTGCCAGCAGCTTATTGAGCGGACAAGAGACCCAGTACTTC.

This clone was detected a few times. The chain couples TRBV7-6 to TRBJ2-7, with TRBD2 matching 8 bases. Germline lookup yields CDR1 SGHVS and CDR2 FNYEAQ. The J segment lost 7 bases and the V segment lost 5 bases, leaving 7 bases of the junction unmatched. This CDR3 has 13 residues. CDR3 region: CASSPGGVDEQYF. CDR3 DNA sequence: TGTGCCAGCAGCCCGGGGGGGGTGGATGAGCAGTACTTC.

The chain is built from TRBV4-3 and TRBJ2-7; 7 nucleotides agree with TRBD2. The germline gives CDR1 LGHNA, CDR2 YSLEER. The V segment lost 4 bases and the J segment 2 bases; nucleotides outside the gene matches: 8. The CDR3 consists of 15 residues. The DNA of the CDR3 is TGCGCCAGCAGCCTCTTAGGGGAGGGCCCCTACGAGCAGTACTTC. This gives the protein CASSLLGEGPYEQYF.

The chain couples TRBV4-1 to TRBJ1-5; D uncertain. Trimming took 0 bases from V and 3 from J, leaving 15 bases between them. The CDR3 contains 17 residues. In germline, CDR1 is MGHRA, CDR2 YSYEKL. DNA for the CDR3: TGCGCCAGCAGCCAAGATCGAGGGCCTCCGTCCAATCAGCCCCAGCATTTT. It encodes CASSQDRGPPSNQPQHF.

The chain is built from TRBV15 and TRBJ1-1, with D possibly being TRBD1 (5 bases). The CDR3 has 14 amino acids. Germline CDR1 reads LNHNV; CDR2 reads YYDKDF (reference sequence). Deletions cut 5 bases from V and 1 base from J, with 11 bases between. CDR3 sequence: CATSAGLENTEAFF. The CDR3 DNA reads as TGTGCCACCAGCGCAGGGCTCGAGAACACTGAAGCTTTCTTT.

This clone appeared a single time. The rearrangement links TRBV6-5 to TRBJ1-2, with 7 bases identical to TRBD1. The CDR3 is 13 residues long. The V and J ends lost 6 bases and 9 bases, in that order; junction bases with no gene match: 10. In germline, CDR1 is MNHEY, CDR2 SVGAGI. In DNA form, the CDR3 reads TGTGCCAGCAGCCTCTTGGAGGGGGCCAGCTACACCTTC. This translates into CASSLLEGASYTF.

This chain uses TRBV6-6 with TRBJ2-7, with D perhaps TRBD1 (5 bases). There are 11 residues in the CDR3. V lost 2 bases and J lost 6, with 5 bases in between. Germline V gene sequence: CDR1 MNHNY, CDR2 SVGAGI (reference sequence). The CDR3 nucleotides read TGTGCCAGCAGTTACGGGGCCGAGCAGTACTTC. Translation gives CASSYGAEQYF.

This chain joins TRBV13 and TRBJ2-7, with unresolved D. Trimming took 3 bases from V and 6 from J, leaving 9 bases between them. The CDR3 has 12 amino acids. Germline CDR1 reads PRHDT; CDR2 reads FYEKMQ (reference sequence). The CDR3 DNA reads as TGTGCCAGCAGCTTCCTTGGACGCGAGCAGTACTTC. This gives the protein CASSFLGREQYF. Looking up the rest from reference TRBV13 and TRBJ2-7 gives the full variable domain: AAGVIQSPRHLIKEKRETATLKCYPIPRHDTVYWYQQGPGQDPQFLISFYEKMQSDKGSIPDRFSAQQFSDYHSELNMSSLELGDSALYFCASSFLGREQYFGPGTRLTVT.

This chain joins TRBV6-1 and TRBJ1-4; no firm D call. Germline V gene data show CDR1 as MNHNS and CDR2 as SASEGT. The V end lost 1 base, the J end lost 3 bases, and 12 bases lay between the germline ends. This CDR3 has 16 residues. DNA of the CDR3: TGTGCCAGCAGTGAAGTGGCAGCAAGGGCTAATGAAAAACTGTTTTTT. It translates to CASSEVAARANEKLFF.

As to this clone: At one end the junction does not follow the germline gene, possibly because of a read error. The rearrangement links TRBV19 to TRBJ2-7; 11 nucleotides agree with TRBD2. This CDR3 has 11 amino acids. Germline V CDR1 and CDR2: LNHDA, SQIVND (reference sequence). The CDR3: CASSLGLAVFF. CDR3 nucleotide sequence: TGTGCCAGTAGTCTGGGACTAGCGGTGTTCTTC.

This rearrangement joins TRBV27 to TRBJ1-4; D is perhaps TRBD1 (6 bases). Germline values: CDR1 MNHEY, CDR2 SMNVEV (reference sequence). This CDR3 has 16 residues. The V end lost 4 bases, the J end lost 7 bases, and 19 bases lay between the germline ends. The CDR3 DNA follows: TGTGCCAGCAGTTGGGACACAGCTAGTCTTGGTGAAAAACTGTTTTTT. Translation gives CASSWDTASLGEKLFF.

This chain joins TRBV9 and TRBJ1-5; D gene unclear. The CDR3 runs to 15 residues. Germline V gene lookup returns CDR1 SGDLS and CDR2 YYNGEE. V dropped 2 bases and J dropped 1 base, with 10 bases sitting between them. The chain's CDR3 is CASSVSGRSNQPQHF. The DNA of the CDR3 is TGTGCCAGCAGCGTGTCGGGGAGAAGCAATCAGCCCCAGCATTTT.

V and J are TRBV6-4 and TRBJ2-3; TRBD2 matches 10 bases. The CDR3 sequence is 15 residues long. Losses at the gene ends were 3 bases for V and 4 bases for J; bases not matched to a gene: 4. The germline V gene encodes CDR1 MRHNA and CDR2 SNTAGT. The CDR3 region is CASSESAGGPDTQYF. In DNA, the CDR3 is TGTGCCAGCAGTGAATCAGCGGGAGGGCCAGATACGCAGTATTTT.

This chain links TRBV5-1 with TRBJ2-7, with 7 bases aligning to TRBD1. V shed 0 bases and J 3 bases; nucleotides not matched to a gene: 6. The CDR3 has 15 residues. Germline lookup yields CDR1 SGHRS and CDR2 YFSETQ. The CDR3 spells CASSLAQGYVYEQYF. The CDR3 DNA follows: TGCGCCAGCAGCTTGGCACAGGGGTACGTCTACGAGCAGTACTTC.

This clone is termed hyperexpanded. This rearrangement joins TRBV5-1 to TRBJ1-2; D possibly corresponds to TRBD1 (6 bases). Trimming removed 3 bases at V and 4 bases at J, with 10 bases between. From germline, CDR1 is SGHRS and CDR2 YFSETQ. The CDR3 consists of 13 residues. The CDR3 nucleotides are TGCGCCAGCAGCTGGGACAAGAGCTATGGCTACACCTTC. This sequence encodes CASSWDKSYGYTF.

The genes are TRBV6-4 and TRBJ2-3, with D tentatively TRBD2 (6 bases). The CDR3 has 13 residues. CDR1 and CDR2 from the germline V gene are MRHNA and SNTAGT. V was pared by 4 bases and J by 1 base, with 6 bases between. Written as DNA, the CDR3 is TGTGCCAGCAGTGCTAGCGGCACAGATACGCAGTATTTT. It specifies CASSASGTDTQYF.

In its sample, this clone ranks as medium-sized (0.01 to 0.1%). The chain carries TRBV15 and TRBJ1-1, with D hard to call. Germline CDR1 LNHNV, CDR2 YYDKDF (reference sequence). This CDR3 is 14 amino acids long. V lost 3 bases to trimming and J lost 1 base, with 9 bases between them. The CDR3 DNA is TGTGCCACCAGCAGCGACCTGGGGAACACTGAAGCTTTCTTT. Its protein is CATSSDLGNTEAFF. The complete variable domain, with remaining parts taken from reference TRBV15 and TRBJ1-1, reads DAMVIQNPRYQVTQFGKPVTLSCSQTLNHNVMYWYQQKSSQAPKLLFHYYDKDFNNEADTPDNFQSRRPNTSFCFLDIRSPGLGDTAMYLCATSSDLGNTEAFFGQGTRLTVV.